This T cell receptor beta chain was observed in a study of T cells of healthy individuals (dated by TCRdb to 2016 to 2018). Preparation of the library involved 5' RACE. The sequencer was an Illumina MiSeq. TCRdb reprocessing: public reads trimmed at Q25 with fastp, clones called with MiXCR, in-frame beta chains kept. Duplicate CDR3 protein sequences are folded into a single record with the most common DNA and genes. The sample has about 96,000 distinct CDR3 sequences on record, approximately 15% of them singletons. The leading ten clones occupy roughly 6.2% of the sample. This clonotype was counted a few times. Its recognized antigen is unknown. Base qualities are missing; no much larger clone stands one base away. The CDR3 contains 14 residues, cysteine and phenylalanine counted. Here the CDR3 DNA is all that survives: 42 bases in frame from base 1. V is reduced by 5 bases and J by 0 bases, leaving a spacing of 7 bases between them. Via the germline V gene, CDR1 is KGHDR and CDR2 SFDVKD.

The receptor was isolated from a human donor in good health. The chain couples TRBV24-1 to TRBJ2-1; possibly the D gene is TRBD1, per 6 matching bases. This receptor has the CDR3 CATSGGPSYNEQFF. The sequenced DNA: TGTGCCACCAGTGGGGGGCCCTCCTACAATGAGCAGTTCTTC.